These 3 T cell receptor beta chains were all obtained from the same sample, sequenced in a study of cytomegalovirus exposure and HLA in healthy donors. The PCR employed 60 Vbeta primers together with 13 Jbeta primers. The repertoire was sequenced with immunoSEQ multiplex PCR; TCRdb's copy has only in-frame clones and lacks some. The table has over 130,000 clones, 88% seen once. The sequencing sample was made of PBMCs. All receptors derive from a woman aged 40 to 50 in good health and CMV-seronegative.

V is TRBV7-8 and J is TRBJ1-1; a weak D match, TRBD1 (6 bases). CDR3 length: 13 residues. The V end was cut by 5 bases, the J end by 6 bases, with 13 bases between. The germline V gene has CDR1 SGHVS and CDR2 FQNEAQ. The CDR3, as DNA: TGTGCCAGCAGCACCTTCAAGGGGGCTGAAGCTTTCTTT. The encoded protein is CASSTFKGAEAFF.

This clone was seen only once. V and J are TRBV7-9 and TRBJ2-7; D unclear. V lost 2 bases and J lost 2, with 13 bases in between. CDR1 and CDR2 from the germline V gene are SEHNR and FQNEAQ (reference sequence). CDR3 length: 15 amino acids. As DNA, the CDR3 is TGTGCCAGCAGCTTAACGTCGTTAAGCCCCTACGAGCAGTACTTC. Protein sequence: CASSLTSLSPYEQYF. Full variable domain (rest looked up from reference TRBV7-9 and TRBJ2-7): DTGVSQNPRHKITKRGQNVTFRCDPISEHNRLYWYRQTLGQGPEFLTYFQNEAQLEKSRLLSDRFSAERPKGSFSTLEIQRTEQGDSAMYLCASSLTSLSPYEQYFGPGTRLTVT.

J is TRBJ2-2 and V is TRBV30; 11 nucleotides align to TRBD2. In germline, CDR1 is GTSNPN, CDR2 SVGIG (reference sequence). The ends lost 2 bases at V and 5 bases at J; junction bases unmatched: 1. The length of the CDR3 is 14 residues. CDR3 bases: TGTGCCTGGAGTCTAGCGGGGGGAACCGGGGAGCTGTTTTTT. This sequence encodes CAWSLAGGTGELFF.